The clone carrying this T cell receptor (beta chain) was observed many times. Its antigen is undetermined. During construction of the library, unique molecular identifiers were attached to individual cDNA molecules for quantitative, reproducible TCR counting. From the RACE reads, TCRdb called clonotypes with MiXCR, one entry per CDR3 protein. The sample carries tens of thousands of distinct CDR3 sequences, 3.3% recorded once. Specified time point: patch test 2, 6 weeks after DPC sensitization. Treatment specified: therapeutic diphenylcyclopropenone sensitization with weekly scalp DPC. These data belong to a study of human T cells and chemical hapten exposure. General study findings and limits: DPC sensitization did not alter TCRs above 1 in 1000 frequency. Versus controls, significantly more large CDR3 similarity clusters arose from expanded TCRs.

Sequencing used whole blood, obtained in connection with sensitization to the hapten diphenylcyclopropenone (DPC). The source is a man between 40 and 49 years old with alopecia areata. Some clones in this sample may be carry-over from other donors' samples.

The CDR3 loop is CASSLGQVSSYEQYF. The CDR3 DNA follows: TGTGCCAGCAGCCTGGGACAGGTTAGCTCCTACGAGCAGTACTTC. The rearrangement links TRBV12-3 or TRBV12-4 to TRBJ2-7; the match to TRBD1 covers 8 bases. The CDR3 has 15 residues. V dropped 6 bases and J dropped 0; count of bases not matched to a gene: 7.